Shown below are 3 T cell receptor beta chains from a single sample sequenced in a study of blood T cell repertoires in COVID-19. The data were produced by immunoSEQ multiplex PCR, yet TCRdb's version contains in-frame clones alone and is incomplete. The data contain around 260,000 clones, around 82% of them seen just once; the ten biggest clones take up 0.87%. The sample comprised peripheral blood. The source is a human donor with COVID-19, enrolled during active disease. The donor label of this sample is uncertain.

V and J are TRBV9 and TRBJ2-1; possible D gene TRBD1, 6 bases. Germline lookup yields CDR1 SGDLS and CDR2 YYNGEE. Trimming left V 1 base short and J 8 bases short, with 16 bases between. The CDR3 has 15 amino acids. The CDR3 protein is CASSVLEGVSDEQFF. The CDR3 nucleotides read TGTGCCAGCAGCGTACTCGAGGGGGTGTCGGATGAGCAGTTCTTC.

The CDR3 loop reads CASSLSGRPHEQYF. Written as DNA, the CDR3 is TGCGCCAGCAGCCTTAGCGGGAGACCCCACGAGCAGTACTTC. The V and J genes are TRBV5-1 and TRBJ2-7; 9 nucleotides align to TRBD2. The ends lost 4 bases at V and 5 bases at J; junction bases unmatched: 7. CDR1 is SGHRS and CDR2 is YFSETQ in the germline V gene. This CDR3 spans 14 amino acids. The entire variable domain, with the rest obtained from reference TRBV5-1 and TRBJ2-7, is as follows: KAGVTQTPRYLIKTRGQQVTLSCSPISGHRSVSWYQQTPGQGLQFLFEYFSETQRNKGNFPGRFSGRQFSNSRSEMNVSTLELGDSALYLCASSLSGRPHEQYFGPGTRLTVT.

V and J are TRBV5-4 and TRBJ2-3; no reliable D call. V dropped 0 bases and J dropped 11 bases, with 13 bases sitting between them. Germline V gene data show CDR1 as SGHNT and CDR2 as YYREEE (reference sequence). CDR3 length: 13 amino acids. This chain's CDR3 is CASSLGALPGQYF. The CDR3 DNA sequence: TGTGCCAGCAGCTTGGGGGCCCTCCCCGGGCAGTATTTT.